The entry that follows covers one T cell receptor (beta chain) sequence. What it binds is unknown. This record belongs to a study of vaccination effects on CD4 cells after COVID-19. The CDR3 runs 16 residues. Deletions cut 4 bases from V and 0 bases from J, with 16 bases between. Germline V gives CDR1 LGHDT, CDR2 YNNKEL (reference sequence). Upon completion of 10 to 11 days in culture, CD4+ T cells were isolated. Subjects were given two BNT162b2 or mRNA-1273 vaccine doses. The repertoire was sequenced with immunoSEQ multiplex PCR; TCRdb's copy has only in-frame clones and lacks some. The table lists 40,000 to 45,000 clones, about 62% of them singletons.

V and J are TRBV3-1 (or the pseudogene TRBV3-2) and TRBJ2-7, with D perhaps given as TRBD1 or TRBD2 (5 bases each). The sample consisted of CD4+ T cells from PBMCs cultured without peptide, taken after COVID-19 vaccination. This clonotype was obtained from a human donor who received a COVID-19 vaccine. The CDR3 spells CASSLRGEGTSYEQYF. As DNA, the CDR3 is TGTGCCAGCAGCCTCCGGGGTGAGGGGACCTCCTACGAGCAGTACTTC.